This TCR beta chain was captured in a study of Ad26.COV2.S vaccination and SARS-CoV-2 variants (dated by TCRdb to 2020 to 2022). About the study as a whole: Donors in the vaccine arm were drawn from COV1001, a multicentre, randomized, double-blind, placebo-controlled phase I-IIa trial testing Ad26.COV2.S in healthy adults. Dosing of Ad26.COV2.S was intramuscular, at either 5x10^10 or 1x10^11 viral particles, delivered as one shot or as two shots spaced 56 days apart. The specificity and breadth of SARS-CoV-2-reactive T cell receptors after Ad26.COV2.S vaccination were assessed by TCRbeta repertoire sequencing. A total of roughly 30 samples were included in the TCR-sequenced set, comprising about 20 Ad26.COV2.S vaccine recipients, 5 placebo recipients and 8 SARS-CoV-2 convalescent individuals. Trial participants were randomized into five groups of five: low-dose or high-dose Ad26.COV2.S given once or twice, or placebo on both occasions. Blinding of investigators to trial group allocation was maintained during experiments and outcome assessment.

Taken with the paper, the label for treatment or condition translates to: around 19 received Ad26.COV2.S at low or high dose, single or two shots; about 5 received placebo; per-sample allocation not given. For vaccine and placebo recipients, the sequenced repertoires came from samples collected on day 63 after the first injection. In Cohort 1b, fewer than 30 adults aged 18-55 years were enrolled at a single site in Boston, USA, between 29 July and 7 August 2020. Ad26.COV2.S was a replication-incompetent adenovirus type 26 vector that expressed a prefusion-stabilized SARS-CoV-2 spike protein derived from the original Wuhan strain. Broad study findings and their caveats: Spike-specific TCR breadth was higher in Ad26.COV2.S recipients than in placebo recipients (P = 0.0014). The study lacked the statistical power to compare responses across vaccine doses or regimens. Non-spike TCR breadth was comparable between vaccine and placebo recipients, consistent with the vaccine containing only spike. According to the authors, total T cell responses may have been underestimated by the TCR breadth and depth analyses. Substantial breadth of spike-specific CD8+ and CD4+ T cell responses was reported after vaccination.

The immunoSEQ Assay was the method used to sequence TCRbeta CDR3 regions. After extraction, genomic DNA underwent amplification by bias-controlled multiplex PCR, followed by high-throughput sequencing. The source study handled its data this way. To quantify the absolute abundance of each unique TCRbeta CDR3 region, sequences were collapsed and filtered. T cell fraction was estimated by normalizing TCRbeta template counts to usable DNA, with usable DNA measured through amplification of reference genes found in all nucleated cells. Repertoire TCRs were annotated as SARS-CoV-2-specific when V gene, CDR3 amino acid sequence and J gene were exactly matched to a known reactive TCR set. The reference SARS-CoV-2 TCR set was obtained from MIRA and was filtered for enrichment in COVID-19-positive ImmuneCODE repertoires, whereby public or cross-reactive TCRs were removed. Based on the MIRA antigens, annotated TCRs were further analysed at the level of specific ORF or position within ORF. Breadth was defined as annotated unique rearrangements over total unique productive rearrangements; depth was the summed frequency of those rearrangements. Two-sided Wilcoxon rank-sum tests were applied when comparing TCR breadth between groups. TCRdb carries this immuneACCESS record with in-frame sequences only. Its versions omit some clonotypes, under half of them owing to an unresolved V gene in the studies checked, with the rest unexplained. V, J and clone size reflect that table, while D and trimming were determined from the DNA. The sample contains around 320,000 clones, roughly 91% of them found a single time. Around 3.7% of the sample belongs to the ten largest clones.

From the germline V gene, CDR1 is LGHNA and CDR2 is YSLEER. Trimming accounts for 0 bases at V and 8 bases at J, while the number of junction bases matched to no gene is 8. From cysteine to phenylalanine, the CDR3 is 15 amino acids long. The sequence is cut down to CDR3 DNA, 45 bases in frame from base 1. Notes on this clone: The clone's antigen remains unknown. The sample holds no much larger clone one base away, and base qualities are not on file.

The chain was built from TRBV4-3 and TRBJ1-2, with TRBD1 matching 8 junction bases. This material consisted of peripheral blood, taken in a trial of Ad26.COV2.S vaccine versus placebo. The TCR sequence derives from a person between 18 and 65 years old who received the Ad26.COV2.S COVID-19 vaccine or a placebo. The nucleotide sequence is given as TGCGCCAGCAGCCAAGATAGGCAGGGGGCAGGGGGCTACACCTTC. This is translated as CASSQDRQGAGGYTF.